This record covers a single T cell receptor beta chain. This table comes from immunoSEQ multiplex PCR, and its TCRdb copy is limited to in-frame clones, with some not included. The sample yields roughly 61,000 clones, more than 85% seen once. The germline V gene has CDR1 LGHDT and CDR2 YNNKEL (reference sequence). This CDR3 comprises 14 residues. Trimming removed 0 bases from V and 4 bases from J, with 9 bases in between. The sample originates from a study of blood T cell repertoires in COVID-19. Looking at the study overall: The analysed material was cDNA or gDNA that came from T cells, B-cell-depleted T cells, or PBMCs.

Sequencing was performed on peripheral blood. This receptor was obtained from a man in his 60s with acute or convalescent COVID-19. The chain employs TRBV3-1 (or the pseudogene TRBV3-2) and TRBJ1-2; no reliable D call. The CDR3 sequence is CASSQDRGIYGYTF. Here the CDR3 DNA reads TGTGCCAGCAGCCAAGATCGAGGGATCTATGGCTACACCTTC.